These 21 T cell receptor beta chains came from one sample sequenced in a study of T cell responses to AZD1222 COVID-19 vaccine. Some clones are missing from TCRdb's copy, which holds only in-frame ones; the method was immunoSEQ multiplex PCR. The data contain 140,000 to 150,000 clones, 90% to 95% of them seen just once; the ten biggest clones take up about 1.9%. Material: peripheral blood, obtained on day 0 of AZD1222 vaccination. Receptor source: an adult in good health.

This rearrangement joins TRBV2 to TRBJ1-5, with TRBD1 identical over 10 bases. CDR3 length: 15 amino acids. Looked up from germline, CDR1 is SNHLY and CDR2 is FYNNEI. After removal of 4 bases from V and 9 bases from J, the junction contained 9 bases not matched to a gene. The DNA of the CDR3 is TGTGCCAGCAGTGTATCGGGACAGGGGTATTCGCCCCAGCATTTT. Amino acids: CASSVSGQGYSPQHF.

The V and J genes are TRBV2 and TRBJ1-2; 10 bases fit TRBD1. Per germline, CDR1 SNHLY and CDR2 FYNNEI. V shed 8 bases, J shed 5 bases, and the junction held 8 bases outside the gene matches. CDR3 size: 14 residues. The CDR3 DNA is TGTGCCAGCGCCTCCGGGACAGGGGAGTATGGCTACACCTTC. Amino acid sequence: CASASGTGEYGYTF. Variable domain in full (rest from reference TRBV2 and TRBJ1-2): EPEVTQTPSHQVTQMGQEVILRCVPISNHLYFYWYRQILGQKVEFLVSFYNNEISEKSEIFDDQFSVERPDGSNFTLKIRSTKLEDSAMYFCASASGTGEYGYTFGSGTRLTVV.

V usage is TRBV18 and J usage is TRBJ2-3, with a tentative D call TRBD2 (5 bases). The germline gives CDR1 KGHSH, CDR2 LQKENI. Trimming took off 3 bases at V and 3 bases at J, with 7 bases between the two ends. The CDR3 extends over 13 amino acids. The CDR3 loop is CASSPRVTDTQYF. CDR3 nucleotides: TGTGCCAGCTCACCGAGGGTGACAGATACGCAGTATTTT.

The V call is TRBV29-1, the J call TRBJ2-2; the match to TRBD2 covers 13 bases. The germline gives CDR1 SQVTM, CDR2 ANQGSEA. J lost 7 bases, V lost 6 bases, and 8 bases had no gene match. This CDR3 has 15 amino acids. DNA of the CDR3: TGCAGCGTCCGGACTAGCGGGAGTGGTGACGGGGAGCTGTTTTTT. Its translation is CSVRTSGSGDGELFF.

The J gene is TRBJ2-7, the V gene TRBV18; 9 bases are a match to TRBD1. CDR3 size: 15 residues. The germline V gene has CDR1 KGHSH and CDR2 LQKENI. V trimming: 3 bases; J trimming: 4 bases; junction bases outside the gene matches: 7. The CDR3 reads CASSPSGQGMYEQYF. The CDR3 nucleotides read TGTGCCAGCTCACCCTCAGGACAGGGGATGTACGAGCAGTACTTC.

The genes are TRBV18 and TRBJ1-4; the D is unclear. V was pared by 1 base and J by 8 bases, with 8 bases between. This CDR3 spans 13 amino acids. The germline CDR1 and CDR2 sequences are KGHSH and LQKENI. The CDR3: CASSPQGGEKLFF. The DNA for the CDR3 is TGTGCCAGCTCACCACAGGGAGGGGAAAAACTGTTTTTT.

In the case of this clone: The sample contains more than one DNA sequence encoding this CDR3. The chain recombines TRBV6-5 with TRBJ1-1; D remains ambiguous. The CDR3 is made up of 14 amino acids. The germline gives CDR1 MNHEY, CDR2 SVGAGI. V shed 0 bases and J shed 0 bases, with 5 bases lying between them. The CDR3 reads CASSYSQLNTEAFF. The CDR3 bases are TGTGCCAGCAGTTACTCACAATTGAACACTGAAGCTTTCTTT.

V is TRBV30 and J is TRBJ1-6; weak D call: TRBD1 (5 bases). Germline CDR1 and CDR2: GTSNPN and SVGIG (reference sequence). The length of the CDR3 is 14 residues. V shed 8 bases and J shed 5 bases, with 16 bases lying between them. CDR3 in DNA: TGTGCCGGCCGAAAGGGACCTCATAATTCACCCCTCCACTTT. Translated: CAGRKGPHNSPLHF. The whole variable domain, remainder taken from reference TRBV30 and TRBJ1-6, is SQTIHQWPATLVQPVGSPLSLECTVEGTSNPNLYWYRQAAGRGLQLLFYSVGIGQISSEVPQNLSASRPQDRQFILSSKKLLLSDSGFYLCAGRKGPHNSPLHFGNGTRLTVT.

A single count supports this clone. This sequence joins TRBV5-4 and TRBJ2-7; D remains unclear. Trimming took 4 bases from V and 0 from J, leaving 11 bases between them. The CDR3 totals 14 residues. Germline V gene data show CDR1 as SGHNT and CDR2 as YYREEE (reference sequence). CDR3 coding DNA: TGTGCCAGCAGCCCCCGCGGTCTCTCCTACGAGCAGTACTTC. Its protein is CASSPRGLSYEQYF.

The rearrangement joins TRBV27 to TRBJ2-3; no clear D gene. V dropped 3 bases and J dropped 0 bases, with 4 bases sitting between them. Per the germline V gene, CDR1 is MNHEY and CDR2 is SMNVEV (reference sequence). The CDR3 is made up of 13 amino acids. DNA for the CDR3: TGTGCCAGCAGTTTGGAGAGCACAGATACGCAGTATTTT. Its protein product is CASSLESTDTQYF.

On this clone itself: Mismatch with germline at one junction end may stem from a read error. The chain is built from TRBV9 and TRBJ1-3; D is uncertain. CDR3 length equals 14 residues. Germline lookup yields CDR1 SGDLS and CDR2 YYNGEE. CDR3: CVSSPPGTGNTIYF. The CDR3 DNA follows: TGTGTCAGCAGCCCACCGGGGACTGGAAACACCATATATTTT.

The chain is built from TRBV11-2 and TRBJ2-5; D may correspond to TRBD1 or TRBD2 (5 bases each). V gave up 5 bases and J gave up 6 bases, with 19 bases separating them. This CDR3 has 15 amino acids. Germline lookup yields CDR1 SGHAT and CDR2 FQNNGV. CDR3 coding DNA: TGTGCCAGCAGCGCGACGGGACGGGATGGGAAGACCCAGTACTTC. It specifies CASSATGRDGKTQYF.

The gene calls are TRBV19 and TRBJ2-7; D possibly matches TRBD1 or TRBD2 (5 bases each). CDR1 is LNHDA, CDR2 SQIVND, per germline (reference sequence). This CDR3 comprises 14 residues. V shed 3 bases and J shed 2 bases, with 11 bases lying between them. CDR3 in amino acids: CASSIERGTYEQYF. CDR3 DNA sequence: TGTGCCAGTAGTATTGAGAGGGGAACCTACGAGCAGTACTTC. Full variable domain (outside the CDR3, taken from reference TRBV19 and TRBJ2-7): DGGITQSPKYLFRKEGQNVTLSCEQNLNHDAMYWYRQDPGQGLRLIYYSQIVNDFQKGDIAEGYSVSREKKESFPLTVTSAQKNPTAFYLCASSIERGTYEQYFGPGTRLTVT.

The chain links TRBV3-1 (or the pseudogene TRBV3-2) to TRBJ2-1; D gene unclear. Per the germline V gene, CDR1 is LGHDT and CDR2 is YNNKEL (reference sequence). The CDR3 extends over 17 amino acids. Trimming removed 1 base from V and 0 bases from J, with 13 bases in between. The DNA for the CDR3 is TGTGCCAGCAGCCAAGGTAACGCCTTGTTCTCCTACAATGAGCAGTTCTTC. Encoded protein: CASSQGNALFSYNEQFF.

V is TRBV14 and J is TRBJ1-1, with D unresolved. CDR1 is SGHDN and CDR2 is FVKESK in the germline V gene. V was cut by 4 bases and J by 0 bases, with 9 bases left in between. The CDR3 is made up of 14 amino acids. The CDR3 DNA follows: TGTGCCAGCAGCCCCATAGGCTTGAACACTGAAGCTTTCTTT. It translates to CASSPIGLNTEAFF.

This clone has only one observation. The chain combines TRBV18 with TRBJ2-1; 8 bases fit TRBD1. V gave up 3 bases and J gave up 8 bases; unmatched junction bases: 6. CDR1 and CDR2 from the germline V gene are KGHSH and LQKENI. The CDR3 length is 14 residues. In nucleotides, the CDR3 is TGTGCCAGCTCACCGCCGACAGGGGTGGATGAGCAGTTCTTC. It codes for CASSPPTGVDEQFF.

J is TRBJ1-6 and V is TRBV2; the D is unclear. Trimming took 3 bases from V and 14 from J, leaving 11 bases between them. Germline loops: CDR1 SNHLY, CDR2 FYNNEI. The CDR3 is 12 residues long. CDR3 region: CASSDGIRALHF. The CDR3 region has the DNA TGTGCCAGCAGTGATGGGATCCGGGCCCTCCACTTT.

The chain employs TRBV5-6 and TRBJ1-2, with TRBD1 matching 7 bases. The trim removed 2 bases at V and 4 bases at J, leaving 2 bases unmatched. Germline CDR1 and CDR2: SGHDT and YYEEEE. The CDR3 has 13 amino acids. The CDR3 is CASSLQGLYGYTF. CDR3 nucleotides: TGTGCCAGCAGCTTACAGGGGCTCTATGGCTACACCTTC. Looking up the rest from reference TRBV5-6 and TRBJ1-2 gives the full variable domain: DAGVTQSPTHLIKTRGQQVTLRCSPKSGHDTVSWYQQALGQGPQFIFQYYEEEERQRGNFPDRFSGHQFPNYSSELNVNALLLGDSALYLCASSLQGLYGYTFGSGTRLTVV.

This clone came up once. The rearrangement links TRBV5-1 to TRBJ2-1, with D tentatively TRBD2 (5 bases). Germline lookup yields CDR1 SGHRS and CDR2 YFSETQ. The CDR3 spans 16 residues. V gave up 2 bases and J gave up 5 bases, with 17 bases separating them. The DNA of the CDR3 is TGCGCCAGCAGCTTTATTGAAAGGCGGGCGAACAATGAGCAGTTCTTC. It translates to CASSFIERRANNEQFF.

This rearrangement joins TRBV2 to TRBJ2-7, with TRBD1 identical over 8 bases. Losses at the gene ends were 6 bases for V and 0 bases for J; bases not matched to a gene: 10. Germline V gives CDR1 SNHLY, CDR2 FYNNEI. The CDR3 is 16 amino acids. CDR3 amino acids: CASSRRQGPSSYEQYF. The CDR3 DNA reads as TGTGCCAGCAGCCGCAGACAGGGGCCATCCTCCTACGAGCAGTACTTC.

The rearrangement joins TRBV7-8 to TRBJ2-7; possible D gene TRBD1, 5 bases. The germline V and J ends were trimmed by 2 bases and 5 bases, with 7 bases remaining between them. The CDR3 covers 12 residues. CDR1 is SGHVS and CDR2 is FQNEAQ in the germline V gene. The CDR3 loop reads CASSLSGNEQYF. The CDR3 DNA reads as TGTGCCAGCAGCTTATCAGGGAACGAGCAGTACTTC.